The clone carrying this T cell receptor beta chain occurred many times. No antigen is known for it. This specimen comes from a study of Graves' ophthalmopathy and Graves' hyperthyroidism. Hyperthyroidism patients were newly diagnosed, under 2 months' duration, aged 18 to 65. Ineligible for inclusion were patients with other autoimmune diseases, uncontrolled infections, pregnancy or lactation. The ends were cut back, 4 bases at V and 5 bases at J, with 11 bases in the middle. Germline V CDR1 and CDR2: ENHRY, SYGVKD. This CDR3 is 13 amino acids long. Study-wide results and limits: Clonotypes were expanded in thyroid at above 0.001 frequency, and most also appeared in blood. Both a roughly 66% sensitivity and an approximately 72% specificity characterized the model's predictions of ophthalmopathy progression.

RNA transcripts were the template, and TCR beta CDR3 regions were amplified from them. HTBI primers primed a first-round RT-PCR, and a second-round multiplex PCR followed. TCRdb reprocessed the multiplex PCR reads with MiXCR, giving one entry per CDR3 protein. The top ten clones hold 8.5% to 14% of a sample with roughly 1.1 million distinct CDR3 sequences, about two fifths of them seen once. The sequencing sample was made of peripheral blood or thyroid tissue (not recorded which). The source is an adult man with Graves' hyperthyroidism. V gene TRBV10-3 combines with J gene TRBJ2-5; D is undetermined. The CDR3 coding sequence is TGTGCCATCAGTGTCCCCCCCGATGAGACCCAGTACTTC. Translating gives CAISVPPDETQYF.